This T cell receptor (beta chain) was found in a study of regulatory T cells in long-lasting Graves disease. General study findings and limits: It was in persistent disease that TRBV28, TRBJ1-2 and TRBJ2-5 were favored.

This clonotype was seen many times. As yet, its antigen is unknown. Germline loops: CDR1 MGHRA, CDR2 YSYEKL. There are 16 residues in the CDR3. The V gene lost 4 bases and the J gene lost 5 bases, with 20 bases spanning the gap. Time point described: newly diagnosed GD, antithyroid drugs for less than 3 months. PBMC-extracted RNA yielded the TCR library. According to the study, TCR beta libraries were built with iRepertoire HTBI primers and CDR3-region Arm-PCR. TCRdb re-called the multiplex PCR reads with MiXCR, one entry per CDR3 protein. This table holds around 400,000 distinct CDR3 sequences, 15% found once.

The chain links TRBV4-1 to TRBJ1-1; D unresolved. The sequence came from a female donor with Graves disease. This specimen was peripheral blood mononuclear cells (PBMCs), taken at new diagnosis, from a patient treated with antithyroid drugs. The CDR3 loop is CASSLILIGIGTEAFF. The CDR3 DNA follows: TGCGCCAGCAGCCTCATCCTGATCGGGATTGGTACTGAAGCTTTCTTT.